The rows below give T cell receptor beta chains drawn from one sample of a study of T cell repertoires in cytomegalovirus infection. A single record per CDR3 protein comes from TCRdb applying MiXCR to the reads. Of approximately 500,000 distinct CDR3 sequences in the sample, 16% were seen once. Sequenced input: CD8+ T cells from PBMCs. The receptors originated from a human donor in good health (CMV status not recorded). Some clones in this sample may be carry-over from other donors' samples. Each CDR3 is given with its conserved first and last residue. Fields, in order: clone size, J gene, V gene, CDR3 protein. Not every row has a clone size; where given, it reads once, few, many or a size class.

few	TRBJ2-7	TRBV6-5	CASSYSWGEFMGEQYF
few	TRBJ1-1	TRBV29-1	CSVGEGAWTEAFF
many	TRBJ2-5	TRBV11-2	CASSRDQETQYF
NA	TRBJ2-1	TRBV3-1	CASSQDFRQGIVDEQFF
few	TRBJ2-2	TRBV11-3	CASSVGLAYRENTGELFF
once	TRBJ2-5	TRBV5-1	CASSLLAAGEETKYF
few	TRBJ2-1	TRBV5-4	CASSLDTAGGPNEQFF
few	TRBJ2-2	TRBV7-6	CASSLATWDRSRLWAPGSCFF
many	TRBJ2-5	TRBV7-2	CASSLAGTPRTQYF
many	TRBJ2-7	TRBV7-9	CASSSPSGEQYF
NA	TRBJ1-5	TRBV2	CASSHHRENQPQHF
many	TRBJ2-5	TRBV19	CASKERGFKETQYF
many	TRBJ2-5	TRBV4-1	CASSHPSPAGQETQYF
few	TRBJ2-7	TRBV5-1	CASSLAVAVPPYEQYF
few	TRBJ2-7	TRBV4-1	CASSHQGLTQSSYEQYF
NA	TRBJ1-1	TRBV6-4	CASSDPQQGAVFF
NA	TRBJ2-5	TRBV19	CASSIGDRVLPLQETQYF
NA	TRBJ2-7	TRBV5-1	CASINSYEQYF
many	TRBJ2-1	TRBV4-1	CASSHFRLAGYNEQFF
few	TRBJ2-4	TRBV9	CASSVGAGGNIQYF
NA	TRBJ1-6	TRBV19	CASRDTGEFTPLHF
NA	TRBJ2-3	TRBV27	CASMSGGKDTQYF
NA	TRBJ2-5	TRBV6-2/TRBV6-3	CASSWTSGRVEETQYF
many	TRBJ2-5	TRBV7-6	CASSFRGWDETQYF
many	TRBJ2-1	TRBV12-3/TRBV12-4	CASRMGGSYNEQFF
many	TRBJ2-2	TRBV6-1	CASSATEMSTGELFF
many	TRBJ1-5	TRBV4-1	CASSQIEGGRQPQHF
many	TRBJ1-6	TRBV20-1	CSASEQGASSSYNSPLHF
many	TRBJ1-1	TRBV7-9	CASTSRDPQPPEAFF
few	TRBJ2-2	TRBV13	CASSHPPPNTGELFF
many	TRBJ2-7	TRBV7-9	CASSTSGRGYEQYF
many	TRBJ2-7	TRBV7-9	CASSFVGSAYEQYF
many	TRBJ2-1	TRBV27	CASSLSGSYNEQFF
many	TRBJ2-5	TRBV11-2	CASSSLMLAQYF
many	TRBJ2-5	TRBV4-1	CASSEPQGIETQYF
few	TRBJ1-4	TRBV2	CASSFTMGQPKTNEKLFF
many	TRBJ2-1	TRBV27	CASSSGTAGAGNEQFF
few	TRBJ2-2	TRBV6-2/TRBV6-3	CASSQATGELFF
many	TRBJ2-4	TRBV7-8	CASSLAVRQSKNIQYF